A single sample is the source of the 32 T cell receptor beta chains below, sequenced in a study of cytomegalovirus exposure and HLA in healthy donors (dated by TCRdb to the late 2010s). The library was obtained by the immunoSEQ multiplex PCR assay. Held by TCRdb, this immuneACCESS table contains in-frame sequences only and omits some clones. Under half of the omission traces to an unresolved V gene where checked; the cause of the rest is unknown. Across this sample there are roughly 50,000 clones, with just over 90% seen only once. The ten largest clones take up around 1.7% of the sample. Sequencing was carried out using PBMCs. The origin of the receptors is a woman under 30 in good health and CMV-seropositive.

The chain is built from TRBV15 and TRBJ2-2, with TRBD1 matching 12 bases. The CDR3 totals 19 residues. The ends lost 1 base at V and 5 bases at J; junction bases unmatched: 11. Germline CDR1 is LNHNV and CDR2 is YYDKDF (reference sequence). The CDR3 loop reads CATSRGDRGPIDMTGELFF. The CDR3 DNA reads TGTGCCACCAGCAGAGGGGACAGGGGGCCGATTGATATGACCGGGGAGCTGTTTTTT. Combining the CDR3 with reference TRBV15 and TRBJ2-2 gives the whole variable domain DAMVIQNPRYQVTQFGKPVTLSCSQTLNHNVMYWYQQKSSQAPKLLFHYYDKDFNNEADTPDNFQSRRPNTSFCFLDIRSPGLGDTAMYLCATSRGDRGPIDMTGELFFGEGSRLTVL.

This chain uses TRBV6-6 with TRBJ1-2, with 7 bases that match TRBD1. J was trimmed by 4 bases and V by 5 bases; bases with no gene match: 7. There are 14 residues in the CDR3. Germline lookup yields CDR1 MNHNY and CDR2 SVGAGI (reference sequence). This CDR3 reads CASSHRDSVYGYTF. Written as DNA, the CDR3 is TGTGCCAGCAGTCACCGGGACAGTGTCTATGGCTACACCTTC.

The rearrangement links TRBV5-8 to TRBJ2-3; weak D call: TRBD2 (6 bases). Trimming pared 4 bases from V and 2 bases from J, leaving 14 bases between. Germline CDR1 SGHTS, CDR2 YDEGEE. The length of the CDR3 is 15 residues. CDR3 coding DNA: TGTGCCAGCAGCGATGGACTAATGCTCACAGATACGCAGTATTTT. Its protein is CASSDGLMLTDTQYF.

This clone has just one count. The gene calls are TRBV7-2 and TRBJ2-5, with D possibly being TRBD1 (6 bases). Trimming pared 1 base from V and 1 base from J, leaving 10 bases between. The germline CDR1 and CDR2 sequences are SGHTA and FQGNSA. The CDR3 length is 15 residues. For the CDR3, the DNA is TGTGCCAGCAGCTTAGGACAGGTCCTCCAAGAGACCCAGTACTTC. Translation gives CASSLGQVLQETQYF.

The chain employs TRBV27 and TRBJ2-3; maybe TRBD2 (7 bases). CDR1 MNHEY and CDR2 SMNVEV come from the germline V gene (reference sequence). This CDR3 is built from 16 residues. With 3 bases removed from V and 2 bases from J, the gap between germline ends came to 15 bases. CDR3 sequence: CASSFRAGAYTDTQYF. The CDR3 DNA reads TGTGCCAGCAGTTTTCGGGCGGGGGCCTACACAGATACGCAGTATTTT.

This clone was seen a single time. The chain has TRBV15 and TRBJ2-3; possible D gene TRBD1, 6 bases. Germline values: CDR1 LNHNV, CDR2 YYDKDF (reference sequence). The CDR3 has 16 amino acids. V was cut by 4 bases and J by 1 base, with 15 bases left in between. The CDR3 DNA is TGTGCCACCAGCAAAGAAACAGGGTCCGGCACAGATACGCAGTATTTT. Translating it yields CATSKETGSGTDTQYF.

The rearrangement links TRBV29-1 to TRBJ2-7, with TRBD2 identical over 8 bases. Losses at the gene ends were 1 base for V and 2 bases for J; bases not matched to a gene: 7. Germline assignment: CDR1 SQVTM and CDR2 ANQGSEA. This CDR3 has 15 amino acids. The CDR3 reads CSVEVSGGATYEQYF. The CDR3 coding sequence is TGCAGCGTTGAAGTTTCCGGGGGGGCAACCTACGAGCAGTACTTC.

The V gene is TRBV27, the J gene TRBJ1-3, with TRBD1 identical over 8 bases. This CDR3 has 16 amino acids. V lost 6 bases to trimming and J lost 1 base; unmatched junction nucleotides: 8. Looked up from germline, CDR1 is MNHEY and CDR2 is SMNVEV (reference sequence). This CDR3 is CASSRAGGASGNTIYF. The CDR3 DNA follows: TGTGCCAGCAGCCGCGCAGGGGGCGCTTCTGGAAACACCATATATTTT.

The V gene is TRBV27, the J gene TRBJ2-7, with D unresolved. Germline assignment: CDR1 MNHEY and CDR2 SMNVEV (reference sequence). V shed 2 bases and J shed 6 bases, with 11 bases lying between them. The length of the CDR3 is 13 residues. CDR3 protein: CASSLAPGREQYF. Here the CDR3 DNA reads TGTGCCAGCAGTTTAGCGCCTGGTCGCGAGCAGTACTTC.

This clone appeared a single time. The gene calls are TRBV2 and TRBJ2-7; 7 nucleotides agree with TRBD2. CDR1 is SNHLY and CDR2 is FYNNEI in the germline V gene. The trim removed 1 base at V and 2 bases at J, leaving 5 bases unmatched. The CDR3 loop spans 15 amino acids. CDR3 amino acids: CASSEVAGETYEQYF. In DNA form, the CDR3 reads TGTGCCAGCAGTGAAGTGGCGGGGGAAACCTACGAGCAGTACTTC. The whole variable domain, filled in from reference TRBV2 and TRBJ2-7, reads EPEVTQTPSHQVTQMGQEVILRCVPISNHLYFYWYRQILGQKVEFLVSFYNNEISEKSEIFDDQFSVERPDGSNFTLKIRSTKLEDSAMYFCASSEVAGETYEQYFGPGTRLTVT.

The CDR3 bases are TGTGCCAGCAGTTTACAAGCCACCGGGGAGCTGTTTTTT. Translation gives CASSLQATGELFF. The chain joins TRBV27 to TRBJ2-2; no definite D call. The germline V gene encodes CDR1 MNHEY and CDR2 SMNVEV (reference sequence). Trimming cost V 2 bases and J 4 bases, with 5 bases left between them. This CDR3 spans 13 amino acids.

The chain employs TRBV11-2 and TRBJ2-7; TRBD1 matches 8 bases. Losses at the gene ends were 1 base for V and 5 bases for J; bases not matched to a gene: 7. The CDR3 spans 15 residues. Germline V CDR1 and CDR2: SGHAT, FQNNGV. CDR3 bases: TGTGCCAGCAGCTTAGGAGGCAGGGGGCGCGACGAGCAGTACTTC. Translated, it gives CASSLGGRGRDEQYF.

The gene calls are TRBV28 and TRBJ1-6; 10 bases are a match to TRBD1. This CDR3 is built from 14 residues. Looked up from germline, CDR1 is MDHEN and CDR2 is SYDVKM. J lost 10 bases, V lost 3 bases, and 3 bases had no gene match. Written as DNA, the CDR3 is TGTGCCAGCAGTTTTGGGACAGGGGTCTCACCCCTCCACTTT. Translation gives CASSFGTGVSPLHF.

The chain has TRBV10-3 and TRBJ1-1; TRBD1 matches 7 bases. The germline V gene encodes CDR1 ENHRY and CDR2 SYGVKD. V dropped 3 bases and J dropped 4; count of bases not matched to a gene: 5. There are 14 residues in the CDR3. CDR3 sequence: CAISEGGVSTEAFF. CDR3 DNA sequence: TGTGCCATCAGTGAAGGGGGCGTGAGCACTGAAGCTTTCTTT.

The rearrangement uses TRBV29-1 and TRBJ1-2; D is possibly TRBD1 (6 bases). Germline values: CDR1 SQVTM, CDR2 ANQGSEA. The CDR3 sequence is 14 residues long. Between the trimmed V and J ends, which lost 4 bases and 4 bases, there was a span of 16 bases. The CDR3 here is CSVALGGAGYGYTF. For the CDR3, the DNA is TGCAGCGTTGCCCTCGGGGGGGCAGGCTATGGCTACACCTTC.

This chain uses TRBV13 with TRBJ1-2; the match to TRBD1 covers 9 bases. Germline assignment: CDR1 PRHDT and CDR2 FYEKMQ (reference sequence). This CDR3 is 13 amino acids long. The trim removed 4 bases at V and 8 bases at J, leaving 5 bases unmatched. Here the CDR3 reads CASSSNRGRGYTF. Here the CDR3 DNA reads TGTGCCAGCAGCTCAAACAGGGGGCGAGGCTACACCTTC.

The chain couples TRBV2 to TRBJ1-6; the D gene is possibly TRBD1 (5 bases). The V end was cut by 8 bases, the J end by 0 bases, with 11 bases between. Per the germline V gene, CDR1 is SNHLY and CDR2 is FYNNEI. The CDR3 has 15 residues. CDR3 sequence reads: CASQQESSYNSPLHF. CDR3 DNA: TGTGCCAGCCAACAGGAAAGCTCCTATAATTCACCCCTCCACTTT.

This clone was seen a single time. The chain employs TRBV7-2 and TRBJ2-3; D is undetermined. V gave up 5 bases and J gave up 0 bases, with 9 bases separating them. The CDR3 covers 14 residues. Looked up from germline, CDR1 is SGHTA and CDR2 is FQGNSA. The CDR3 region is CASSQTTSTDTQYF. The CDR3 DNA is TGTGCCAGCAGCCAAACCACAAGCACAGATACGCAGTATTTT.

V and J are TRBV5-4 and TRBJ2-7; 12 bases align to TRBD2. Germline assignment: CDR1 SGHNT and CDR2 YYREEE (reference sequence). The CDR3 runs 17 residues. The V gene end was trimmed by 2 bases and the J gene end by 3 bases; junction bases not matched to a gene: 9. The CDR3 loop reads CASSLPTSGGSRYEQYF. The CDR3 DNA reads TGTGCCAGCAGCTTACCCACTAGCGGGGGGTCCCGCTACGAGCAGTACTTC.

CDR3 in amino acids: CASSLLDREGYTF. CDR3 nucleotide sequence: TGTGCCAGCAGCTTACTGGACAGGGAGGGCTACACCTTC. The chain is built from TRBV5-6 and TRBJ1-2; 8 nucleotides line up with TRBD1. J gave up 8 bases and V 2 bases, and 5 bases lay outside the gene matches. The CDR3 has 13 residues. CDR1 is SGHDT and CDR2 is YYEEEE in the germline V gene.

J is TRBJ2-3 and V is TRBV7-9; 12 nucleotides line up with TRBD2. This CDR3 spans 19 amino acids. CDR1 is SEHNR, CDR2 FQNEAQ, per germline (reference sequence). V was pared by 1 base and J by 4 bases, with 12 bases of the junction left unmatched. The CDR3: CASSLEGLAGGPTADTQYF. The CDR3 nucleotides are TGTGCCAGCAGCTTAGAGGGTCTAGCGGGGGGGCCGACGGCAGATACGCAGTATTTT.

The V and J genes are TRBV29-1 and TRBJ1-1; D remains ambiguous. Per germline, CDR1 SQVTM and CDR2 ANQGSEA. The V and J ends lost 1 base and 1 base respectively, with 16 bases between them. CDR3 length: 16 residues. The CDR3 spells CSVEGPTGGRNTEAFF. Written as DNA, the CDR3 is TGCAGCGTTGAAGGCCCGACGGGAGGTCGGAACACTGAAGCTTTCTTT.

The chain joins TRBV5-4 to TRBJ1-2, with TRBD1 matching 7 bases. CDR1 and CDR2 from the germline V gene are SGHNT and YYREEE (reference sequence). The V gene end was trimmed by 0 bases and the J gene end by 7 bases; junction bases not matched to a gene: 6. This CDR3 has 14 residues. The CDR3 bases are TGTGCCAGCAGCTTGGATACAGGGGCGGGTGGCTACACCTTC. It specifies CASSLDTGAGGYTF.

The chain recombines TRBV14 with TRBJ1-5, with D maybe TRBD1 (6 bases). Germline V gene data show CDR1 as SGHDN and CDR2 as FVKESK. The length of the CDR3 is 15 residues. V shed 7 bases and J shed 2 bases, with 15 bases lying between them. In DNA form, the CDR3 reads TGTGCCAGCAACCTACAGGGATGGGGCAATCAGCCCCAGCATTTT. This gives the protein CASNLQGWGNQPQHF.

The chain links TRBV29-1 to TRBJ1-2, with 7 bases matching TRBD1. V shed 4 bases and J 2 bases; nucleotides not matched to a gene: 16. The V gene's germline CDR1 is SQVTM and CDR2 ANQGSEA. This CDR3 is 17 amino acids long. In DNA, the CDR3 is TGCAGCGTTGTGAAAAGGCGGGGACAGTCCTCAAACTATGGCTACACCTTC. It yields the protein CSVVKRRGQSSNYGYTF.

The chain has TRBV5-4 and TRBJ1-4; D perhaps matches TRBD1 (6 bases). The CDR3 totals 14 residues. CDR1 SGHNT and CDR2 YYREEE come from the germline V gene (reference sequence). The V end was cut by 4 bases, the J end by 4 bases, with 11 bases between. The CDR3, as DNA: TGTGCCAGCAGCCCGGACAGATATAATGAAAAACTGTTTTTT. Translated: CASSPDRYNEKLFF.

The V and J genes are TRBV5-1 and TRBJ1-2, with a weak D call TRBD1 (5 bases). The CDR3 extends over 13 amino acids. CDR1 and CDR2 (germline): SGHRS, YFSETQ. With 4 bases removed from V and 6 bases from J, the gap between germline ends came to 13 bases. The CDR3 sequence: CASSLRGIDGYTF. In DNA, the CDR3 is TGCGCCAGCAGCCTAAGGGGAATCGATGGCTACACCTTC.

The V gene is TRBV28, the J gene TRBJ2-7; D unclear. There are 13 residues in the CDR3. Germline CDR1 reads MDHEN; CDR2 reads SYDVKM. V was cut by 3 bases and J by 5 bases, with 11 bases left in between. CDR3: CASSFELGNEQYF. The CDR3 bases are TGTGCCAGCAGTTTCGAGTTGGGCAACGAGCAGTACTTC.

The sample holds one count of this clone. The chain uses TRBV5-1 and TRBJ1-5; D remains ambiguous. The CDR3 consists of 13 residues. V was clipped by 4 bases and J by 1 base, with 6 bases between them. CDR1 is SGHRS and CDR2 is YFSETQ in the germline V gene. CDR3 residues: CASSLDSNQPQHF. CDR3 in DNA: TGCGCCAGCAGCCTAGACAGCAATCAGCCCCAGCATTTT.

The table lists this clone with a count of one. The chain is built from TRBV13 and TRBJ1-2, with D perhaps matching TRBD1 (6 bases). Per germline, CDR1 PRHDT and CDR2 FYEKMQ (reference sequence). There are 15 residues in the CDR3. The V and J ends lost 5 bases and 2 bases respectively, with 15 bases between them. The DNA for the CDR3 is TGTGCCAGCAGCCTACAGGGCCGAACCAACTATGGCTACACCTTC. As protein: CASSLQGRTNYGYTF. Combining the CDR3 with reference TRBV13 and TRBJ1-2 gives the whole variable domain AAGVIQSPRHLIKEKRETATLKCYPIPRHDTVYWYQQGPGQDPQFLISFYEKMQSDKGSIPDRFSAQQFSDYHSELNMSSLELGDSALYFCASSLQGRTNYGYTFGSGTRLTVV.

This clone was seen a handful of times. The chain employs TRBV15 and TRBJ2-3; 10 bases line up with TRBD2. V lost 7 bases to trimming and J lost 1 base; unmatched junction nucleotides: 14. The CDR3 is 18 residues long. CDR1 and CDR2 (germline): LNHNV, YYDKDF (reference sequence). Here the CDR3 DNA reads TGTGCCACCACCTCAGGGATCAGCGGGGGGGCCCGCACAGATACGCAGTATTTT. This encodes CATTSGISGGARTDTQYF.

The V gene is TRBV30, the J gene TRBJ2-2; D might be TRBD1 (6 bases). The germline V and J ends were trimmed by 3 bases and 1 base, with 15 bases remaining between them. The CDR3 extends over 16 amino acids. Germline CDR1 reads GTSNPN; CDR2 reads SVGIG (reference sequence). The CDR3 DNA reads TGTGCCTGGAGAGACCGGGACATGGGGAACACCGGGGAGCTGTTTTTT. Its translation is CAWRDRDMGNTGELFF.